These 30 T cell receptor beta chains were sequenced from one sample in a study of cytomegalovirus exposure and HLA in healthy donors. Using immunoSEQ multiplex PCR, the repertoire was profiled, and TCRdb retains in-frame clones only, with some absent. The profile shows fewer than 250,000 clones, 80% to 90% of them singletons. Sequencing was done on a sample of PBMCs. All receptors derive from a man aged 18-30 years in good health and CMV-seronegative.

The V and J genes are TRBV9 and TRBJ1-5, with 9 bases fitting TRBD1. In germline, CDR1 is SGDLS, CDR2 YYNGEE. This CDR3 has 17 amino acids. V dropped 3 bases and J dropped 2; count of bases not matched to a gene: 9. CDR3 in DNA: TGTGCCAGCAGCGCTCGGGACAGGGATTATGGCAATCAGCCCCAGCATTTT. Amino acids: CASSARDRDYGNQPQHF.

The CDR3 DNA reads as TGTGCCAGCAGCATGGGGACTAGCTCGTCCTACGAGCAGTACTTC. Protein sequence: CASSMGTSSSYEQYF. The J gene is TRBJ2-7, the V gene TRBV7-2; 9 bases are a match to TRBD2. Germline loops: CDR1 SGHTA, CDR2 FQGNSA. The CDR3 runs to 15 residues. Germline trimming cut 5 bases from V and 1 base from J; bases unmatched to any gene: 6.

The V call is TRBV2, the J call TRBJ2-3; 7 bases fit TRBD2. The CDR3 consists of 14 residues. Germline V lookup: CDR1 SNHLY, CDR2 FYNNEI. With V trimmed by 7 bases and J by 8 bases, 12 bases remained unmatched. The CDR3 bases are TGTGCCAGCACGGGGGGAAGTGCGGGAGCTACGCAGTATTTT. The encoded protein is CASTGGSAGATQYF.

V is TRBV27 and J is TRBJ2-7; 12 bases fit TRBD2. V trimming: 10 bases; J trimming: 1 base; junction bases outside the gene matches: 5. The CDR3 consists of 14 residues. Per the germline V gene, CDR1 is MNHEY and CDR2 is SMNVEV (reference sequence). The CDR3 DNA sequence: TGTGCCACCCGACTAGCGGGAGCGTCCTACGAGCAGTACTTC. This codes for CATRLAGASYEQYF.

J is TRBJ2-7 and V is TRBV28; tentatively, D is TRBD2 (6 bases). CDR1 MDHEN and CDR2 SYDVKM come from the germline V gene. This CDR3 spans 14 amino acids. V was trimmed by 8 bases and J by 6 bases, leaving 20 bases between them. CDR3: CASALRGSGGEQYF. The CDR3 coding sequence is TGTGCCAGCGCTCTACGAGGTTCCGGGGGCGAGCAGTACTTC.

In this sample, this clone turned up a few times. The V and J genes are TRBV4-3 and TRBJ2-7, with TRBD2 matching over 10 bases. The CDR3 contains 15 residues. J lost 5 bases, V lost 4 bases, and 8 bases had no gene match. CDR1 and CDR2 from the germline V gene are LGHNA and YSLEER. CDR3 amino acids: CASSPFPAGGHEQYF. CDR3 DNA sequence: TGCGCCAGCAGCCCGTTTCCAGCGGGGGGGCACGAGCAGTACTTC.

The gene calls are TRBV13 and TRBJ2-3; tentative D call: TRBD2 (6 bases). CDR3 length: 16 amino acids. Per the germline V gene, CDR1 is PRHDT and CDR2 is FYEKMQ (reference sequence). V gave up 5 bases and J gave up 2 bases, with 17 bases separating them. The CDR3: CASSHVAALITDTQYF. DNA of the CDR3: TGTGCCAGCAGCCATGTAGCGGCGCTAATCACAGATACGCAGTATTTT.

The CDR3 bases are TGTGCCAGCAGCGATGGGACAGAGGGACAGCCCCAGCATTTT. Encoded protein: CASSDGTEGQPQHF. The chain uses TRBV9 and TRBJ1-5; 7 bases fit TRBD1. CDR1 SGDLS and CDR2 YYNGEE come from the germline V gene. The CDR3 is 14 residues long. Unmatched junction bases numbered 7, after V lost 3 bases and J lost 7 bases.

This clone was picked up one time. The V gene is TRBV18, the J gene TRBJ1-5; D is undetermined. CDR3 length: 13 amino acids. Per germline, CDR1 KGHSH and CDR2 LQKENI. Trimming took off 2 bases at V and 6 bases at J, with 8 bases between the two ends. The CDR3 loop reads CASSPGVSQPQHF. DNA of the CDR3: TGTGCCAGCTCACCAGGAGTTAGTCAGCCCCAGCATTTT.

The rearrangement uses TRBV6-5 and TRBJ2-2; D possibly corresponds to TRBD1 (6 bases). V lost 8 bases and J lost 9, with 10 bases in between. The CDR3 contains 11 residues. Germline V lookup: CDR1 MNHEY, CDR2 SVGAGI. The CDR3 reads CASLQGWELFF. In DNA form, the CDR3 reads TGTGCCAGCCTACAGGGCTGGGAGCTGTTTTTT.

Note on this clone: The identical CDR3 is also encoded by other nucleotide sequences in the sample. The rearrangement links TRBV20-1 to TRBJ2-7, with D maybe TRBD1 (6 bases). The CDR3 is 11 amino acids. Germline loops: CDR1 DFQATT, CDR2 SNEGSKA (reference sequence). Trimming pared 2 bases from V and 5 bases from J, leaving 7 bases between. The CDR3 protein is CSARRTDEQYF. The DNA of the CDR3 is TGCAGTGCTAGAAGGACAGACGAGCAGTACTTC.

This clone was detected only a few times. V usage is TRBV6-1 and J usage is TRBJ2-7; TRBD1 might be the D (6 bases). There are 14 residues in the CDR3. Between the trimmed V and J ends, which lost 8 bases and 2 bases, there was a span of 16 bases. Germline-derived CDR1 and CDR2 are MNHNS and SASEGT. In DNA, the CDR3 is TGTGCCAGCCGCTCAAGGGACACCACCTACGAGCAGTACTTC. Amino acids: CASRSRDTTYEQYF.

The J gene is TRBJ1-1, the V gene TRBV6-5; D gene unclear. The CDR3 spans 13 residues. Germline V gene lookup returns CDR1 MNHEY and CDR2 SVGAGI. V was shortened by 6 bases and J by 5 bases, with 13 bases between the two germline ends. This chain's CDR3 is CASSPTGWTEAFF. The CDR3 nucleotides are TGTGCCAGCAGCCCCACGGGGTGGACTGAAGCTTTCTTT.

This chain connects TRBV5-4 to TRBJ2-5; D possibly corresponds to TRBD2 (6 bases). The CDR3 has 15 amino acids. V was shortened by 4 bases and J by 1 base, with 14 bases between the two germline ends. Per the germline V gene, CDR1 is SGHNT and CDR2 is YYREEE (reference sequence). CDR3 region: CASSHAGRTQETQYF. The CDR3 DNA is TGTGCCAGCAGCCACGCGGGGCGAACCCAAGAGACCCAGTACTTC.

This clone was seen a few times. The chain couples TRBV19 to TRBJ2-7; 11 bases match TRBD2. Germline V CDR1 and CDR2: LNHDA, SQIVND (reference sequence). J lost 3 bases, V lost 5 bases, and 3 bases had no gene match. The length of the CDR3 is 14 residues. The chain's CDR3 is CASSLAGGLYEQYF. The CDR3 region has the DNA TGTGCCAGTAGTCTAGCGGGGGGCCTCTACGAGCAGTACTTC.

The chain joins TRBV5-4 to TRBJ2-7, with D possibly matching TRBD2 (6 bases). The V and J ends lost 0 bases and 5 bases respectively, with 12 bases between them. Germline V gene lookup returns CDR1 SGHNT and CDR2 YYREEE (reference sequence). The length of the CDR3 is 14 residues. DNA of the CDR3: TGTGCCAGCAGCTTGGAGGCAGGGAGGAACGAGCAGTACTTC. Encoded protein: CASSLEAGRNEQYF. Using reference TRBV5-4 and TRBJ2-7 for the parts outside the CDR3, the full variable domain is ETGVTQSPTHLIKTRGQQVTLRCSSQSGHNTVSWYQQALGQGPQFIFQYYREEENGRGNFPPRFSGLQFPNYSSELNVNALELDDSALYLCASSLEAGRNEQYFGPGTRLTVT.

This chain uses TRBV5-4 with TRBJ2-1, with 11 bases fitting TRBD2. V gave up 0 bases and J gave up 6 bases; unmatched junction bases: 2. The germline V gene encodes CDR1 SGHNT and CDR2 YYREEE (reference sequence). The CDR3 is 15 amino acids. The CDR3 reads CASSLASGGTNEQFF. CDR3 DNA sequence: TGTGCCAGCAGCTTGGCTAGCGGGGGGACCAATGAGCAGTTCTTC. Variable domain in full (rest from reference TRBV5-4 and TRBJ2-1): ETGVTQSPTHLIKTRGQQVTLRCSSQSGHNTVSWYQQALGQGPQFIFQYYREEENGRGNFPPRFSGLQFPNYSSELNVNALELDDSALYLCASSLASGGTNEQFFGPGTRLTVL.

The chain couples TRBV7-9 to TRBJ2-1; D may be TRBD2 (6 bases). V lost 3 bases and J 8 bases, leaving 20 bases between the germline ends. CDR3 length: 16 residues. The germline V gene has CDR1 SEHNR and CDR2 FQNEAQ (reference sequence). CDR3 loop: CASSFLGGAPGDEQFF. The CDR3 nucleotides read TGTGCCAGCAGCTTCTTGGGCGGGGCCCCTGGGGATGAGCAGTTCTTC. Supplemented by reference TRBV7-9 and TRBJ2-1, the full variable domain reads DTGVSQNPRHKITKRGQNVTFRCDPISEHNRLYWYRQTLGQGPEFLTYFQNEAQLEKSRLLSDRFSAERPKGSFSTLEIQRTEQGDSAMYLCASSFLGGAPGDEQFFGPGTRLTVL.

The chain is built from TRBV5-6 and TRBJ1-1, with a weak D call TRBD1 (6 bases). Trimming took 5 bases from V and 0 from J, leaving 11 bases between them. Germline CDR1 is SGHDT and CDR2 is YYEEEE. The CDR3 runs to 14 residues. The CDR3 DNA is TGTGCCAGCAGGGACAGCCGTATGAACACTGAAGCTTTCTTT. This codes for CASRDSRMNTEAFF.

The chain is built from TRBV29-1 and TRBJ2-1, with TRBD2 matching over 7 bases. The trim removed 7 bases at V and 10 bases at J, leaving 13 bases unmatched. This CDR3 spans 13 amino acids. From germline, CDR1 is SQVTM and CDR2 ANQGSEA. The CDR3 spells CSGDLPGGREQFF. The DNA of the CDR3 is TGCAGCGGGGACTTACCGGGAGGCCGGGAGCAGTTCTTC.

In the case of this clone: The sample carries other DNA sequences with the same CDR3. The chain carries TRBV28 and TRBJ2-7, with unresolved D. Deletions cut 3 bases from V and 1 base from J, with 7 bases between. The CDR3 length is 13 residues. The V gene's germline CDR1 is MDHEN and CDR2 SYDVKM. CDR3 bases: TGTGCCAGCAGTTTGCCCGGTTCCTACGAGCAGTACTTC. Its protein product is CASSLPGSYEQYF.

This chain's CDR3 is CASSQDPSGSRYEQYF. The CDR3 DNA reads as TGCGCCAGCAGCCAAGATCCGAGCGGGAGCCGCTACGAGCAGTACTTC. The chain combines TRBV4-1 with TRBJ2-7; 8 nucleotides agree with TRBD2. In germline, CDR1 is MGHRA, CDR2 YSYEKL. J gave up 3 bases and V 0 bases, and 7 bases lay outside the gene matches. The length of the CDR3 is 16 residues.

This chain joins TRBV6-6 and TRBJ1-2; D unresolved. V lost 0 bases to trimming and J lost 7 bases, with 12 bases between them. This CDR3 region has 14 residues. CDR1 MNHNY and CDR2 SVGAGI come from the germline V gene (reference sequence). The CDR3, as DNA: TGTGCCAGCAGTTACTCGATTCTGCAGGCTGGCTACACCTTC. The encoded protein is CASSYSILQAGYTF.

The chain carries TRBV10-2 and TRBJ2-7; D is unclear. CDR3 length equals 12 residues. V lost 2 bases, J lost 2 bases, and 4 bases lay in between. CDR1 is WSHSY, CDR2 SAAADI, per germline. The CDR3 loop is CASSEGPYEQYF. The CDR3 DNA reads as TGCGCCAGCAGTGAGGGGCCCTACGAGCAGTACTTC.

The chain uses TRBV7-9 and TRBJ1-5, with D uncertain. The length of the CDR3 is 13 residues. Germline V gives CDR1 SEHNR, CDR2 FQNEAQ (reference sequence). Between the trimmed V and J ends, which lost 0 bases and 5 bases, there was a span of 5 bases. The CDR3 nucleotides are TGTGCCAGCAGCTTAGCGGGCGATCAGCCCCAGCATTTT. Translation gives CASSLAGDQPQHF.

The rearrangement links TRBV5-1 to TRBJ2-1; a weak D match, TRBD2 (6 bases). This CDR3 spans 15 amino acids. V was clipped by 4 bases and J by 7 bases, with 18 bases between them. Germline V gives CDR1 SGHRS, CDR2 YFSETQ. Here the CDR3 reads CASSLGDFLNNEQFF. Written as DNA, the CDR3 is TGCGCCAGCAGCCTTGGGGACTTTCTCAATAATGAGCAGTTCTTC.

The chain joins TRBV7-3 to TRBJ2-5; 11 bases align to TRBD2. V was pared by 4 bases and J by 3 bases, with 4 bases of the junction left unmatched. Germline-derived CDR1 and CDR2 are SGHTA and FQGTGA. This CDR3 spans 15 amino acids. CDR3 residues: CASSSLAGAEETQYF. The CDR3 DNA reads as TGTGCCAGCAGCTCACTAGCGGGAGCTGAAGAGACCCAGTACTTC.

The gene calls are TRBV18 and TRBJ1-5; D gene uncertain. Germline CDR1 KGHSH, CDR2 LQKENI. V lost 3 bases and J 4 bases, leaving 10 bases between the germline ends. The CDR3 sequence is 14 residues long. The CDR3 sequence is CASSPRQGNQPQHF. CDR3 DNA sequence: TGTGCCAGCTCACCTAGACAAGGAAATCAGCCCCAGCATTTT. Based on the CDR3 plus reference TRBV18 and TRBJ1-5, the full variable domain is NAGVMQNPRHLVRRRGQEARLRCSPMKGHSHVYWYRQLPEEGLKFMVYLQKENIIDESGMPKERFSAEFPKEGPSILRIQQVVRGDSAAYFCASSPRQGNQPQHFGDGTRLSIL.

The CDR3 region is CASSLTGGSNNEQFF. As DNA, the CDR3 is TGTGCCAGCAGCTTAACTGGCGGGAGTAACAATGAGCAGTTCTTC. The V gene is TRBV7-3, the J gene TRBJ2-1, with 7 positions matching TRBD2. J was trimmed by 5 bases and V by 0 bases; bases with no gene match: 4. This CDR3 is built from 15 residues. Germline CDR1 is SGHTA and CDR2 is FQGTGA.

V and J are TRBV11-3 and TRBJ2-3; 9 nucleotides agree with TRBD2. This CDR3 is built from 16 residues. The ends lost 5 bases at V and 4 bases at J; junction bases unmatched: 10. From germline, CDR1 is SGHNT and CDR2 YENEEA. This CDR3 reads CASSPLASGDPDTQYF. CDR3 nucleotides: TGTGCCAGCAGCCCACTGGCTAGCGGGGACCCAGATACGCAGTATTTT.